This T cell receptor beta chain comes out of a study of technical replicates of blood from a handful of donors. V lost 1 base to trimming and J lost 4 bases; unmatched junction nucleotides: 7. Per germline, CDR1 SGHAT and CDR2 FQNNGV. This CDR3 has 17 residues. Sequencing used immunoSEQ multiplex PCR; TCRdb keeps in-frame clones, though not all of them. The sample has about 100,000 clones, approximately 96% seen once; the top ten hold 0.36%. This receptor was taken from a human donor in good health. The chain uses TRBV11-2 and TRBJ1-3; 10 bases align to TRBD1. Sequenced sample: T cells isolated from PBMCs. CDR3: CASSLVRQGAAGNTIYF. The DNA of the CDR3 is TGTGCCAGCAGCTTAGTACGACAGGGGGCTGCAGGAAACACCATATATTTT.